The source of this T cell receptor beta chain is a study of blood T cell repertoires in COVID-19. The wider study: The United States, Italy and Spain provided the acute and convalescent COVID-19 samples.

Trimming took 4 bases from V and 2 from J; bases not matched to a gene: 7. The length of the CDR3 is 15 residues. Per germline, CDR1 SGDLS and CDR2 YYNGEE. Study processing details: Estimates of nucleated cell counts were drawn from the amplification of reference gene primers. TCRdb's copy holds only in-frame clones and misses some; the assay was immunoSEQ multiplex PCR. V, J and clone size are those of that table, while D and trimming were read from the DNA. Of approximately 300,000 clones listed, more than 70% are singletons. The sequence was obtained from a woman between 45 and 65 years old with acute or convalescent COVID-19. This sequence joins TRBV9 and TRBJ2-7; TRBD2 agrees at 9 bases. Sequencing used peripheral blood. CDR3 DNA: TGTGCCAGCAGCCGGGGGACTAGCACAGCCTACGAGCAGTACTTC. This gives the protein CASSRGTSTAYEQYF.